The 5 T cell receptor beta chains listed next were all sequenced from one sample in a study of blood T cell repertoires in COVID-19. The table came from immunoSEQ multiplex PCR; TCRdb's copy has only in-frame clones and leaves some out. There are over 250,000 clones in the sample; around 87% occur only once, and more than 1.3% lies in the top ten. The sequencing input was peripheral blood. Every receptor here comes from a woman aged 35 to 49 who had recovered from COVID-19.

CDR3 sequence: CASSAPPSPGTEAFF. The CDR3 bases are TGTGCCAGCAGCGCGCCTCCTAGCCCAGGCACTGAAGCTTTCTTT. The chain employs TRBV9 and TRBJ1-1; D unclear. Per germline, CDR1 SGDLS and CDR2 YYNGEE. The CDR3 has 15 amino acids. With 3 bases removed from V and 4 bases from J, the gap between germline ends came to 16 bases.

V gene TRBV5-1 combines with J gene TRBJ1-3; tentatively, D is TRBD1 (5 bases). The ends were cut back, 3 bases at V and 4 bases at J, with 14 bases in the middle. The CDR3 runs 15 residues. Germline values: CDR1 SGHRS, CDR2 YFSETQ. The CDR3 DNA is TGCGCCAGCAGCTGGGGCGGAGGGGACGGAAACACCATATATTTT. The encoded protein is CASSWGGGDGNTIYF.

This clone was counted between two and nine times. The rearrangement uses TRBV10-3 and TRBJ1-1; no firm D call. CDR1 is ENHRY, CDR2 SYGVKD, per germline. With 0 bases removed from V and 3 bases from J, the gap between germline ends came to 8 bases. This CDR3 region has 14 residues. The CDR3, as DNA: TGTGCCATCAGTGAGTCGCGAGGAGACACTGAAGCTTTCTTT. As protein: CAISESRGDTEAFF.

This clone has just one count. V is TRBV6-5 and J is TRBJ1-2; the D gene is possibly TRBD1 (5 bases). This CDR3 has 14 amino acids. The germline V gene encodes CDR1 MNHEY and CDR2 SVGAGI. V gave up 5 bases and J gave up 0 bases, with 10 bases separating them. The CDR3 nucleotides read TGTGCCAGCAGTCCGGGACTTACTAACTATGGCTACACCTTC. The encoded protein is CASSPGLTNYGYTF.

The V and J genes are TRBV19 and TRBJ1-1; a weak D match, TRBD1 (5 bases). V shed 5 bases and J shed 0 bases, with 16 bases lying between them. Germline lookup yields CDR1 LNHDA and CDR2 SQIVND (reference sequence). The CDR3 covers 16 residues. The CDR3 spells CASSSDSLHMNTEAFF. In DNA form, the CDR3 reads TGTGCCAGTAGTTCCGACAGCCTCCACATGAACACTGAAGCTTTCTTT. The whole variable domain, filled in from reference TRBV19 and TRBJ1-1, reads DGGITQSPKYLFRKEGQNVTLSCEQNLNHDAMYWYRQDPGQGLRLIYYSQIVNDFQKGDIAEGYSVSREKKESFPLTVTSAQKNPTAFYLCASSSDSLHMNTEAFFGQGTRLTVV.